This T cell receptor (beta chain) was captured in a study of PD-L1 blockade in urothelial cancer. Overall study findings and caveats: Patients with durable benefit had greater blood expansion of tumor-associated TCR clones 3 weeks into treatment.

As concerns this clone: Its specificity is unknown.

The time point: peripheral blood 6 weeks after treatment start. Method: immunoSEQ multiplex PCR; TCRdb's copy keeps in-frame clones and lacks some. Seen here are approximately 83,000 clones, less than 90% observed once, and the top ten hold 8.4%. The V gene's germline CDR1 is LNHNV and CDR2 YYDKDF (reference sequence). V was clipped by 5 bases and J by 4 bases; unmatched bases: 7. This CDR3 has 15 residues. The chain joins TRBV15 to TRBJ1-5, with TRBD1 identical over 8 bases. The starting material was PBMCs, obtained around atezolizumab (anti-PD-L1) treatment. The source is a man aged 65-85 years with urothelial cancer. The DNA for the CDR3 is TGTGCCACCAGCCCCCGGAGGACAGGGAATCAGCCCCAGCATTTT. This gives the protein CATSPRRTGNQPQHF.